The 28 T cell receptor beta chains below come from one sample, sequenced in a study of OX40 agonist ivuxolimab in advanced cancers. Library preparation used the immunoSEQ multiplex PCR assay. What TCRdb holds here is the immuneACCESS table cut down to in-frame rearrangements. Part of the clones is not present; checked against another copy, under half of the missing clones reflect an unresolved V gene, and the others are unexplained. The sample includes over 85,000 clones, with roughly 80% observed a single time. The ten largest clones represent roughly 1.5% of the sample. The sample in question was CD4+ or CD8+ T cells sorted from blood, obtained in a trial of the OX40 agonist ivuxolimab. The receptors were sampled from an adult with an advanced solid tumor such as melanoma, head and neck, liver or kidney cancer.

The V call is TRBV15, the J call TRBJ2-1; 12 bases agree with TRBD1. V lost 0 bases and J lost 12; bases outside the gene matches: 6. This CDR3 has 15 amino acids. Germline values: CDR1 LNHNV, CDR2 YYDKDF (reference sequence). The CDR3 nucleotides read TGTGCCACCAGCAGAGAGTTGGGGACAGGGGGCGCGCAGTTCTTC. It is translated as CATSRELGTGGAQFF.

CDR3 coding DNA: TGCGCCAGCAGCCAAGGGGGCTTTGTGGCGACGGAGACCCAGTACTTC. Residues: CASSQGGFVATETQYF. V gene TRBV4-1 combines with J gene TRBJ2-5, with TRBD1 as a possible D gene (5 bases). This CDR3 spans 16 amino acids. Germline V CDR1 and CDR2: MGHRA, YSYEKL. Trimming removed 1 base at V and 5 bases at J, with 17 bases between.

CDR3 region: CASSLEVQGDTQYF. CDR3 in DNA: TGTGCCAGCAGCTTAGAGGTTCAGGGGGATACGCAGTATTTT. This chain joins TRBV11-2 and TRBJ2-3; tentatively, D is TRBD1 (6 bases). Trimming removed 0 bases from V and 6 bases from J, with 10 bases in between. Germline V gene lookup returns CDR1 SGHAT and CDR2 FQNNGV. The CDR3 length is 14 residues.

The chain recombines TRBV11-2 with TRBJ1-1; 7 nucleotides line up with TRBD1. Germline V gives CDR1 SGHAT, CDR2 FQNNGV. The CDR3 covers 13 residues. V dropped 5 bases and J dropped 8; count of bases not matched to a gene: 8. The chain's CDR3 is CASSTTRQGEAFF. The CDR3, as DNA: TGTGCCAGCAGCACCACACGACAGGGAGAAGCTTTCTTT.

This clone was seen only a few times. The J gene is TRBJ2-7, the V gene TRBV2, with D maybe TRBD1 (6 bases). Trimming shortened V by 4 bases and J by 0 bases, and 10 bases separated the two germline ends. This CDR3 is built from 14 residues. Germline CDR1 reads SNHLY; CDR2 reads FYNNEI. The DNA for the CDR3 is TGTGCCAGCAGTGGCACAGGGTCCTCCTACGAGCAGTACTTC. Protein: CASSGTGSSYEQYF.

The V gene is TRBV19, the J gene TRBJ1-2, with D possibly matching TRBD1 (5 bases). V was clipped by 5 bases and J by 8 bases, with 12 bases between them. This CDR3 spans 12 amino acids. The germline gives CDR1 LNHDA, CDR2 SQIVND (reference sequence). The CDR3 loop is CASSFRGGGYTF. For the CDR3, the DNA is TGTGCCAGTAGTTTCCGGGGCGGCGGCTACACCTTC.

The chain is built from TRBV2 and TRBJ2-5, with D perhaps TRBD2 (6 bases). Per the germline V gene, CDR1 is SNHLY and CDR2 is FYNNEI. CDR3 length equals 15 residues. Between the trimmed V and J ends, which lost 7 bases and 2 bases, there was a span of 17 bases. As DNA, the CDR3 is TGTGCCAGCACTGGGGACTTGGGGAGACAAGAGACCCAGTACTTC. It yields the protein CASTGDLGRQETQYF.

V is TRBV7-2 and J is TRBJ2-1; D may be TRBD2 (5 bases). Trimming pared 1 base from V and 5 bases from J, leaving 9 bases between. CDR1 and CDR2 (germline): SGHTA, FQGNSA. CDR3 length equals 14 residues. CDR3 DNA: TGTGCCAGCAGCTTAGGGCGGGCAAACAATGAGCAGTTCTTC. It specifies CASSLGRANNEQFF.

This chain links TRBV4-1 with TRBJ1-1; D uncertain. There are 13 residues in the CDR3. The V end was cut by 4 bases, the J end by 2 bases, with 8 bases between. Looked up from germline, CDR1 is MGHRA and CDR2 is YSYEKL. CDR3 sequence: CASSPRGNTEAFF. CDR3 coding DNA: TGCGCCAGCAGCCCCCGGGGAAACACTGAAGCTTTCTTT.

This chain links TRBV6-5 with TRBJ1-5; TRBD1 matches at 7 bases. The length of the CDR3 is 14 residues. Per the germline V gene, CDR1 is MNHEY and CDR2 is SVGAGI. The V gene end was trimmed by 6 bases and the J gene end by 6 bases; junction bases not matched to a gene: 8. The DNA for the CDR3 is TGTGCCAGCAGCTCAGGGGGAAGGGGTCAGCCCCAGCATTTT. Amino acid sequence: CASSSGGRGQPQHF.

The gene calls are TRBV25-1 and TRBJ2-1; 8 bases are a match to TRBD2. CDR3 length: 15 residues. Unmatched junction bases numbered 10, after V lost 4 bases and J lost 8 bases. In germline, CDR1 is MGHDK, CDR2 SYGVNS. CDR3 sequence: CASSVREGLGHEQFF. The CDR3 DNA follows: TGTGCCAGCAGTGTCCGGGAGGGCCTTGGCCATGAGCAGTTCTTC. The variable domain in full, completed from reference TRBV25-1 and TRBJ2-1, reads EADIYQTPRYLVIGTGKKITLECSQTMGHDKMYWYQQDPGMELHLIHYSYGVNSTEKGDLSSESTVSRIRTEHFPLTLESARPSHTSQYLCASSVREGLGHEQFFGPGTRLTVL.

V usage is TRBV7-9 and J usage is TRBJ2-1, with TRBD2 identical over 10 bases. Germline V lookup: CDR1 SEHNR, CDR2 FQNEAQ (reference sequence). Trimming removed 5 bases from V and 0 bases from J; junction bases left unmatched: 10. The CDR3 sequence is 18 residues long. The CDR3 loop reads CASSTGPSGGFSYNEQFF. In nucleotides, the CDR3 is TGTGCCAGCAGCACGGGTCCTAGCGGGGGTTTCTCCTACAATGAGCAGTTCTTC.

The V gene is TRBV28, the J gene TRBJ2-7, with D maybe TRBD2 (6 bases). Per the germline V gene, CDR1 is MDHEN and CDR2 is SYDVKM. The ends were cut back, 5 bases at V and 2 bases at J, with 13 bases in the middle. The CDR3 spans 14 residues. The CDR3: CASSPSGPPYEQYF. As DNA, the CDR3 is TGTGCCAGCAGTCCCAGCGGGCCTCCCTACGAGCAGTACTTC.

The V call is TRBV18, the J call TRBJ2-1; maybe TRBD1 (6 bases). The V end lost 3 bases, the J end lost 7 bases, and 16 bases lay between the germline ends. The CDR3 runs to 15 residues. Looked up from germline, CDR1 is KGHSH and CDR2 is LQKENI. CDR3: CASSPNLGAPNEQFF. The CDR3 DNA sequence: TGTGCCAGCTCACCCAACCTGGGGGCCCCTAATGAGCAGTTCTTC.

J is TRBJ2-3 and V is TRBV5-4; D is ambiguous. With 0 bases removed from V and 4 bases from J, the gap between germline ends came to 9 bases. The CDR3 has 14 residues. Germline CDR1 is SGHNT and CDR2 is YYREEE (reference sequence). CDR3 in DNA: TGTGCCAGCAGCTTGGTAGCTGCCTCAGATACGCAGTATTTT. Translation: CASSLVAASDTQYF.

This CDR3 reads CASSRVGTGGYEQYF. The CDR3 DNA is TGTGCCAGCAGCCGTGTTGGGACAGGGGGCTACGAGCAGTACTTC. The chain carries TRBV5-8 and TRBJ2-7; TRBD1 agrees at 11 bases. The CDR3 loop spans 15 amino acids. V shed 4 bases and J 3 bases; nucleotides not matched to a gene: 6. Germline V lookup: CDR1 SGHTS, CDR2 YDEGEE.

The chain has TRBV19 and TRBJ1-2; 9 positions match TRBD1. The V gene end was trimmed by 5 bases and the J gene end by 6 bases; junction bases not matched to a gene: 7. This CDR3 is built from 14 residues. Per germline, CDR1 LNHDA and CDR2 SQIVND (reference sequence). DNA of the CDR3: TGTGCCAGTAGTGCGGGACAGGGAGGCCATGGCTACACCTTC. Translation gives CASSAGQGGHGYTF.

The chain couples TRBV20-1 to TRBJ2-5, with D unclear. Trimming took off 0 bases at V and 5 bases at J, with 4 bases between the two ends. The length of the CDR3 is 11 residues. Germline V gives CDR1 DFQATT, CDR2 SNEGSKA (reference sequence). The CDR3 sequence: CSARDKETQYF. CDR3 in DNA: TGCAGTGCTAGAGATAAGGAGACCCAGTACTTC.

A single count supports this clone. This chain joins TRBV6-4 and TRBJ1-1; D is uncertain. The V end was cut by 4 bases, the J end by 5 bases, with 11 bases between. Germline CDR1 MRHNA, CDR2 SNTAGT. The CDR3 runs to 13 residues. The CDR3 loop reads CASSGGDGTEAFF. The CDR3 nucleotides read TGTGCCAGCAGTGGGGGAGATGGGACTGAAGCTTTCTTT.

The CDR3 DNA is TGTGCCAGCAGCTTAGCGGGGGAGTACAATGAGCAGTTCTTC. Residues: CASSLAGEYNEQFF. The rearrangement uses TRBV7-8 and TRBJ2-1; the D gene could be TRBD1 or TRBD2 (5 bases each). The V gene lost 0 bases and the J gene lost 4 bases, with 7 bases spanning the gap. The CDR3 runs 14 residues. In germline, CDR1 is SGHVS, CDR2 FQNEAQ.

This chain uses TRBV5-5 with TRBJ1-2; 9 bases line up with TRBD1. In germline, CDR1 is SGHKS, CDR2 YYEKEE (reference sequence). V trimming: 2 bases; J trimming: 10 bases; junction bases outside the gene matches: 6. This CDR3 is built from 13 residues. The CDR3 reads CASSFEQGAHYTF. The CDR3 DNA is TGTGCCAGCAGCTTCGAACAGGGGGCACACTACACCTTC.

This sequence joins TRBV7-9 and TRBJ2-1; tentative D call: TRBD2 (6 bases). Germline V gene data show CDR1 as SEHNR and CDR2 as FQNEAQ (reference sequence). The germline V and J ends were trimmed by 11 bases and 16 bases, with 27 bases remaining between them. The CDR3 length is 13 residues. Written as DNA, the CDR3 is TGTGCCGGGGTTAGATCATTCGGGAGTTTTTACTTCTTC. As protein: CAGVRSFGSFYFF.

The chain employs TRBV28 and TRBJ2-3; 10 bases are a match to TRBD1. The V gene end was trimmed by 10 bases and the J gene end by 4 bases; junction bases not matched to a gene: 8. Germline V gene data show CDR1 as MDHEN and CDR2 as SYDVKM. This CDR3 region has 14 residues. The CDR3 DNA sequence: TGTGCCATCTCGACAGGGGGCGCGGCAGATACGCAGTATTTT. This translates into CAISTGGAADTQYF.

The V call is TRBV9, the J call TRBJ2-2; D perhaps matches TRBD2 (6 bases). This CDR3 is 15 amino acids long. Germline lookup yields CDR1 SGDLS and CDR2 YYNGEE. With 2 bases removed from V and 0 bases from J, the gap between germline ends came to 8 bases. The chain's CDR3 is CASSVTSSNTGELFF. DNA of the CDR3: TGTGCCAGCAGCGTGACTAGTTCGAACACCGGGGAGCTGTTTTTT. Combining the CDR3 with reference TRBV9 and TRBJ2-2 gives the whole variable domain DSGVTQTPKHLITATGQRVTLRCSPRSGDLSVYWYQQSLDQGLQFLIQYYNGEERAKGNILERFSAQQFPDLHSELNLSSLELGDSALYFCASSVTSSNTGELFFGEGSRLTVL.

The chain combines TRBV18 with TRBJ1-5; 9 nucleotides align to TRBD1. Trimming cost V 6 bases and J 3 bases; bases outside gene matches: 9. This CDR3 contains 16 residues. Germline CDR1 and CDR2: KGHSH and LQKENI. Here the CDR3 reads CASSPGQGKVNQPQHF. The CDR3 DNA reads TGTGCCAGCTCTCCCGGACAGGGGAAGGTCAATCAGCCCCAGCATTTT.

This chain links TRBV5-1 with TRBJ2-3; no clear D. In germline, CDR1 is SGHRS, CDR2 YFSETQ. V was clipped by 6 bases and J by 1 base, with 12 bases between them. The CDR3 spans 14 residues. CDR3 protein: CASMGSTGTDTQYF. As DNA, the CDR3 is TGCGCCAGCATGGGATCCACGGGCACAGATACGCAGTATTTT.

The chain has TRBV5-6 and TRBJ2-5; D remains ambiguous. Germline V CDR1 and CDR2: SGHDT, YYEEEE. Deletions cut 2 bases from V and 3 bases from J, with 8 bases between. The CDR3 totals 13 residues. The CDR3 coding sequence is TGTGCCAGCAGCTTAGTTGGGGAAGAGACCCAGTACTTC. Translation gives CASSLVGEETQYF.

The CDR3: CASSRDRDTGELFF. The CDR3 nucleotides are TGTGCCAGCAGCCGGGACAGAGACACCGGGGAGCTGTTTTTT. V gene TRBV11-3 combines with J gene TRBJ2-2; TRBD1 matches at 7 bases. J was trimmed by 3 bases and V by 5 bases; bases with no gene match: 3. The CDR3 is 14 amino acids. The germline CDR1 and CDR2 sequences are SGHNT and YENEEA.